Sequencing of this T cell receptor (beta chain) was carried out in a study of shared clonotypes between healthy human individuals. The donors were all Caucasian adults (living in Nashville, Tennessee). About this clone: Its matching antigen is unknown.

Only in-frame clones appear in the TCRdb table, and some are missing; sequencing was by immunoSEQ multiplex PCR. Among about 2.3 million clones listed, about 92% were seen once. This CDR3 comprises 14 residues. CDR1 ENHRY and CDR2 SYGVKD come from the germline V gene. Between the trimmed V and J ends, which lost 3 bases and 5 bases, there was a span of 12 bases. Study-level results: Generation probabilities were higher for clonotypes shared across all four sorted-subset donors than for unshared ones. Investigators collected only blood, and repertoires in tissues likely differ. Generally, naive subsets came out with larger estimated richness than memory subsets.

This chain links TRBV10-3 with TRBJ2-3; D is unresolved. What was sequenced was naive CD4+ T cells from PBMCs. Regarding subset: CD45RA+ positively selected. The sequence was collected from a man aged 18 to 29 in good health. Some clones in this sample may be carry-over from other donors' samples. The CDR3, as DNA: TGTGCCATCAGTGAACAAGCTCACGAAGATACGCAGTATTTT. Protein: CAISEQAHEDTQYF.